Reported below is one TCR beta chain. Its cognate antigen has yet to be identified. No qualities accompany the bases; no much larger clone lies one base away. Receptor libraries were prepared by the immunoSEQ multiplex PCR assay. The multiplex PCR relied on a mix of 60 forward primers for TCR Vbeta segments and 13 reverse primers for TCR Jbeta segments. A multiplex PCR assay on genomic DNA amplified the CDR3 region of rearranged TCR beta genes. Amplified TCR beta libraries were sequenced as 87-base-pair reads on the Illumina HiSeq System. In the authors' own workflow: A later analysis counted approximately 84 million unique TCR beta chains across the 550 to 700 repertoires, and 9.5 million to 11 million of these chains were shared by at least two donors. A nearest-neighbor algorithm error-corrected the raw reads and collapsed the reads into unique sequences, merging closely related sequences to remove PCR and sequencing errors. To assign V, D and J gene segments, CDR3 sequences were aligned to IMGT reference sequences. For a sequence to be retained, a match of at least six nucleotides was required to both a V gene segment and a J gene segment. A rearrangement was called productive if the CDR3 had no stop codons and remained in frame with V and J, and every other rearrangement was called non-productive. CDR3 was defined by IMGT convention, running from the second conserved V-encoded cysteine to the conserved J-encoded phenylalanine. The earlier analysis of about 640 of the donors excluded any sequence lacking an unambiguous match to a single V gene segment. In an earlier analysis of 587 of the donors, V segments were called functional above 56.7% productive rearrangements and were called segregating when the between-donor standard deviation exceeded 5%. A statistical classification framework was built to diagnose cytomegalovirus status from the catalog of TCR beta chain sequences. V and J gene assignment, in a later analysis, came from comparing TCR nucleotide sequences with IMGT/GENE-DB human TR gene sequences. A later analysis assigned CDR3 sequences and most-parsimonious VDJ recombination scenarios with the TCRdist pipeline. In a later analysis, every TCR beta chain was defined by the combination of its CDR3 amino acid sequence and its V-gene family, and reads without a unique V-gene family were dropped. To address suspected cross-contamination and a sequencing artifact, a later analysis removed some 620 highly shared, low-generation-probability nucleotide sequences. In a later analysis, a clonal expansion index was calculated for each public chain from normalized within-repertoire ranks of inferred template counts. In a later analysis, generation probabilities were computed with a VDJ recombination model fitted to out-of-frame rearrangements, and the resulting probabilities were checked against IGoR. In a later analysis, hypergeometric tests were used to score TCR-TCR, TCR-HLA and TCR-CMV co-occurrence, with a repertoire-size bias correction applied to TCR pairs. To estimate false discovery rates, a later analysis permuted the HLA or CMV assignments 20 times. In a later analysis, co-occurring TCRs were grouped using DBSCAN, and TCRdist sequence similarity was added for clustering within HLA-allele-positive subsets. Repertoires with fewer than 30,000 or more than 120,000 public chains, plus five repertoires with anomalous nucleotide sharing, were excluded from co-occurrence clustering. The clones in this table, taken by TCRdb from immuneACCESS, are in-frame only. Not every clone is retained; where verified, under half of the shortfall comes from an unresolved V gene, and the cause of the rest is unknown. The V and J calls and clone size come from that table; D and trimming were worked out from the DNA. In this sample the table shows 170,000 or so clones, 70% to 80% of which occur a single time. The ten largest clonotypes hold about 2.9% of the sample.

This sample is drawn from a study of cytomegalovirus exposure and HLA in healthy donors (dated by TCRdb to the late 2010s). For context, the study as a whole: According to an earlier analysis of 550 to 750 of the donors, 150 million to 200 million T cells yielded 117 million unique TCR beta sequences and about 280 Gb of sequence data. Roughly 300 gigabases of sequencing data and roughly 80 million unique TCR sequences made up an early release that covered under 750 HLA-typed donors. Of the 300 to 500 genotyped donors, 81% were placed in the genetic ancestry cluster associated with self-reported Caucasian donors. The study aimed to test whether cataloging public T cell receptors could reveal signatures of past pathogen exposure. The T cell repertoires of 666 subjects were profiled by immunosequencing and related to cytomegalovirus serostatus. Besides the first cohort of 666 subjects, a separate validation cohort made up of 120 or so different subjects was used. High-throughput TCR immunosequencing, statistical association of individual TCRs with disease status, and machine learning were combined to predict cytomegalovirus infection status. A later analysis re-examined previously published TCR beta repertoires from 500 to 700 donors and added high-resolution HLA genotyping to investigate patterns of TCR occurrence. Rather than drawing on any new phenotypic data, the later analysis identified candidate immune exposures from TCR beta sequences and the way those sequences occurred across donors. An earlier analysis of 587 of the donors used high-throughput TCR beta sequencing to judge whether each TCR beta V gene segment behaved as functional or pseudogenic. Donor age, sex, ethnicity and CMV serostatus were compiled together with the repertoire data. In a later genetic analysis, genome-wide SNP genotypes for about three fifths of the roughly 670 donors were used, and that subset was treated as a discovery cohort. All discovery cohort repertoires had been generated on a single sequencing platform. Class I and class II HLA loci were covered by the typing at four-digit resolution. The number of typed donors differed by locus: about 629-640 for A, B, C, DRB1 and DQB1; 522 for DQA1; 606 for DPA1; and around 450 for DPB1. Roughly 5 DR-DQ haplotypes were handled as single units for association and clustering because linkage in the cohort was strong. Across 398 genotyped donors of the cohort, an average of roughly 250,000 unique TCR beta nucleotide sequences per donor were sequenced, and roughly a sixth of those sequences were non-productive. General study outcomes and caveats: At a false discovery rate of 0.05, a later analysis linked around 15,000 TCR beta sequences to specific HLA alleles. In vitro tests confirmed that a few of the cytomegalovirus-associated TCR beta chains recognize cytomegalovirus antigens. A later analysis found that TCR association rates varied across HLA loci, with DRB1 alleles showing the most associated TCRs and HLA-C alleles the fewest. Assigning TCR associations to individual alleles was difficult when HLA alleles, especially DR and DQ, strongly co-occurred. Only TCR beta chains were sequenced in this cohort, and the absence of alpha or paired-chain data limited detectable features. A later genetic analysis associated a missense DCLRE1C variant with V-gene and J-gene trimming of TCR beta chains, and an independent cohort replicated the association. A further reported finding was that TCR beta sequences accurately predicted the HLA-A and HLA-B alleles for most subjects in the first cohort. A later genetic analysis reported fewer N-insertions in productive TCRs among donors in an Asian-associated ancestry cluster than the roughly 670-donor mean. The classifier was reported to diagnose cytomegalovirus status with high specificity and sensitivity in both the original and validation cohorts. Because some donors lacked HLA typing at each locus, the association tests relied only on the typed subset. The sequencing pipeline was judged likely to have produced a cluster of highly shared sequence variants as a technical artifact. Correlated functional status among segregating V segments might reflect linkage disequilibrium, but an unknown experimental factor could not be ruled out. Presence/absence analyses assumed roughly uniform sequencing depth across donors, an assumption that may not hold. In a later analysis, HLA-associated TCR beta chains were found to be more clonally expanded and to have lower generation probabilities than equally common non-associated chains. Immune exposure information for the cohort was limited to CMV serostatus. According to the authors, the approach could potentially be generalized to other disease states and immunological phenotypes. Because counts were too low, about 18 rarely observed V segments, including chromosome 9 orphons, were excluded from the earlier analysis of under 650 of the donors. A total of roughly 160 TCR beta chains were listed by the study as associated with cytomegalovirus. Because the 87-base-pair reads could not distinguish some IMGT-functional V segments, including TRBV6-2 and TRBV6-3, those segments were excluded. In a later analysis, most CMV-associated TCR beta chains were found to appear HLA-restricted, with HLA associations seemingly driven largely by CMV exposure. Most TCR sequences were seen in very few donors, while some public TCRs were found in many individuals. In a later analysis, several top co-occurrence clusters were reported to appear linked to parvovirus B19, influenza, CMV and Epstein-Barr virus. In an earlier analysis of roughly 560 of the donors, most TCR beta V segments were observed in productive rearrangements about 90% or about 30% of the time, broadly matching IMGT annotations.

The cohort was made up of roughly 670 healthy bone marrow donors. At the time of sampling, all cohort members were nominally healthy, though unrecorded immune exposures were likely present. The donor was CMV seronegative and was included in the group of approximately 350 seronegative cohort members. A peripheral blood sample was provided by each donor, and peripheral blood mononuclear cells were used for TCR beta sequencing. The Qiagen DNeasy Blood Extraction Kit was used to extract genomic DNA from the blood cell samples. The CDR3 runs 15 amino acids, cysteine and phenylalanine included. The retained sequence is limited to the CDR3, 45 bases, with the frame set at the first base. Compared with germline, V lacks 6 bases and J lacks 4 bases; bases without a gene match: 8. CDR1 and CDR2 are drawn from the germline V gene: MNHNS, SASEGT.

The chain is encoded by TRBV6-1 joined to TRBJ2-7, and 11 junction bases match TRBD1. The receptor's source is a male donor in good health and CMV-seronegative. The material sequenced was PBMCs. The DNA sequence is as follows: TGTGCCAGCAGCCTCCGGGACAGGGGGGGTTACGAGCAGTACTTC. This translates into CASSLRDRGGYEQYF.